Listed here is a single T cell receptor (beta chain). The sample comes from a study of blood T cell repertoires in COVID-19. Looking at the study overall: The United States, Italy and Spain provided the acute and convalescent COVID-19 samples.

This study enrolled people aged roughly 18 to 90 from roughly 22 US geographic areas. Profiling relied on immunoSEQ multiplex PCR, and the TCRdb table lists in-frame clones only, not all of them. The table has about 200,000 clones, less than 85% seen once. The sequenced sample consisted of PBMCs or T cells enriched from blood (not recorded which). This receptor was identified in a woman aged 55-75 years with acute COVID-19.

The CDR3 nucleotides read TGTGCCATTGAGTCAGGCACCGGGGAGCTGTTTTTT. Translation: CAIESGTGELFF. The chain links TRBV19 to TRBJ2-2; D gene ambiguous. Germline CDR1 and CDR2: LNHDA and SQIVND (reference sequence). V lost 10 bases, J lost 4 bases, and 10 bases lay in between. This CDR3 contains 12 residues.